Given below is one T cell receptor beta chain in context. Its antigen is unknown. V was shortened by 4 bases and J by 7 bases, with 11 bases between the two germline ends. The CDR3 runs 13 residues. CDR1 is SGHDN, CDR2 FVKESK, per germline. These data belong to a study of cytomegalovirus exposure and HLA in healthy donors. Points from the study as a whole: A later analysis reportedly found that, within productive TCRs, an Asian-associated ancestry cluster had fewer N-insertions than the mean observed across the approximately 700 donors.

Researchers ran the PCR with 60 Vbeta and 13 Jbeta primers. The repertoire was sequenced with immunoSEQ multiplex PCR; TCRdb's copy has only in-frame clones and lacks some. The table records 95,000 to 100,000 clones, 85% to 90% of them present only once. The gene calls are TRBV14 and TRBJ2-1; D is possibly TRBD1 (6 bases). This clonotype originated in a man aged 25 to 40 in good health and CMV-seronegative. Material: PBMCs. CDR3 amino acids: CASSPTQGNEQFF. The CDR3 DNA reads TGTGCCAGCAGCCCGACCCAGGGGAATGAGCAGTTCTTC.